The following is a TCR beta chain sequence with its context. What it binds is unknown. This record comes from a study of cytomegalovirus exposure and HLA in healthy donors. PCR involved 60 Vbeta and 13 Jbeta primers. Per the original data handling: Among the unique TCR beta chains that a later analysis counted, roughly 80 million in all, 10 million to 13 million were shared. TCRdb keeps only in-frame clones here, not all; method: immunoSEQ multiplex PCR. V and J calls and clone size come straight from that table; D and trimming were deduced from the DNA. The sample records roughly 140,000 clones, around 75% being singletons. The V end was cut by 4 bases, the J end by 3 bases, with 10 bases between. The CDR3 is 13 residues long. Germline V gives CDR1 MNHEY, CDR2 SVGAGI. Study-wide findings and caveats: Specific recognition of CMV antigens was confirmed in vitro for a few chains (all CMV-associated).

The material sequenced was PBMCs. This sequence was found in a woman aged 40 to 49 in good health and CMV-seronegative. The rearrangement uses TRBV6-5 and TRBJ2-7; the D is unclear. The DNA of the CDR3 is TGTGCCAGCAGTTTCCGCGAAGACTACGAGCAGTACTTC. This translates into CASSFREDYEQYF.